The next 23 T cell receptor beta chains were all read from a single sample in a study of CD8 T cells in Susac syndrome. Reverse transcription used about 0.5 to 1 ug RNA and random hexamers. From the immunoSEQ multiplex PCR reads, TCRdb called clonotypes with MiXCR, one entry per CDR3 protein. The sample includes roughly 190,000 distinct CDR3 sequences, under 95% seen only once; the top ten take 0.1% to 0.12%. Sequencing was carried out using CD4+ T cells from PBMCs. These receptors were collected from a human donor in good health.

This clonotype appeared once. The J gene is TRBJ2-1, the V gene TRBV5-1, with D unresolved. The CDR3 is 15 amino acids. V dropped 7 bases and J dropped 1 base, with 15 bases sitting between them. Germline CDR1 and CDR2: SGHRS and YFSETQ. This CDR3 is CASGGAGVSYNEQFF. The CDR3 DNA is TGCGCCAGCGGCGGTGCAGGCGTTTCCTACAATGAGCAGTTCTTC.

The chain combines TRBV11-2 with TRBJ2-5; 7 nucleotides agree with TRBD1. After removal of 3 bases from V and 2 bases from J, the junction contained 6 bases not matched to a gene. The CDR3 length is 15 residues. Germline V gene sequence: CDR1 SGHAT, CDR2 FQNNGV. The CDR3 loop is CASSFGTVPQETQYF. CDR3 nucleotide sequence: TGTGCCAGCAGCTTTGGGACAGTTCCTCAAGAGACCCAGTACTTC. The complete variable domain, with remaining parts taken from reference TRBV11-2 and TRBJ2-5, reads EAGVAQSPRYKIIEKRQSVAFWCNPISGHATLYWYQQILGQGPKLLIQFQNNGVVDDSQLPKDRFSAERLKGVDSTLKIQPAKLEDSAVYLCASSFGTVPQETQYFGPGTRLLVL.

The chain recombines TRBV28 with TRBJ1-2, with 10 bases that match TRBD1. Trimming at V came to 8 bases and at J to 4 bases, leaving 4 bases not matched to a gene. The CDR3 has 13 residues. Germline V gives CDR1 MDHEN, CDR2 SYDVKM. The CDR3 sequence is CASATGGLYGYTF. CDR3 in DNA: TGTGCCAGCGCGACAGGGGGCCTCTATGGCTACACCTTC.

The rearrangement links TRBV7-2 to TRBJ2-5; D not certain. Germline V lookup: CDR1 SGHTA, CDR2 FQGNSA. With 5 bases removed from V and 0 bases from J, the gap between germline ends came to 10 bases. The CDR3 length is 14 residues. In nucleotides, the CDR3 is TGTGCCAGCAGCACTCAGAGAAACCAAGAGACCCAGTACTTC. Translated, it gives CASSTQRNQETQYF.

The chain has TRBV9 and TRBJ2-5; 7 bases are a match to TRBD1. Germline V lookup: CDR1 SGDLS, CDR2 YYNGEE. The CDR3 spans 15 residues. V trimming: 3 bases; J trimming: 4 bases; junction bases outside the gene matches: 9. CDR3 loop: CASSASRGWGETQYF. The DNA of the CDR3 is TGTGCCAGCAGCGCTTCCAGGGGGTGGGGAGAGACCCAGTACTTC.

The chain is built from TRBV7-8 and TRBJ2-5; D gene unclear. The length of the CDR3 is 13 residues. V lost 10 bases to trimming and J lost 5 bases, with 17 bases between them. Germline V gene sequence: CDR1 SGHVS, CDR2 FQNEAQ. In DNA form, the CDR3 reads TGTGCCACCACGAACTCTCGTTGGGAGACCCAGTACTTC. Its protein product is CATTNSRWETQYF. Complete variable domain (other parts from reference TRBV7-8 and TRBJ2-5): GAGVSQSPRYKVAKRGQDVALRCDPISGHVSLFWYQQALGQGPEFLTYFQNEAQLDKSGLPSDRFFAERPEGSVSTLKIQRTQQEDSAVYLCATTNSRWETQYFGPGTRLLVL.

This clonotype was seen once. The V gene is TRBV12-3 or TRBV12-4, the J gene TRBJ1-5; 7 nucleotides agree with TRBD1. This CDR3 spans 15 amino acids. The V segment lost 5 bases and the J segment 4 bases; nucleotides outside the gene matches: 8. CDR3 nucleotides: TGTGCCAGCAGTGAAATACAGGGGCGTAATCAGCCCCAGCATTTT. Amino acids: CASSEIQGRNQPQHF.

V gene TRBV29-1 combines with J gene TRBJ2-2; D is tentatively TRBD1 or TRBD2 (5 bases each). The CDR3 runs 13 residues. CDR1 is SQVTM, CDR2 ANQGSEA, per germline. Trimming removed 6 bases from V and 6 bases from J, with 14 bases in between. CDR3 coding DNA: TGCAGCGTCGAGGGACCTACCCCCGGGGAGCTGTTTTTT. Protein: CSVEGPTPGELFF.

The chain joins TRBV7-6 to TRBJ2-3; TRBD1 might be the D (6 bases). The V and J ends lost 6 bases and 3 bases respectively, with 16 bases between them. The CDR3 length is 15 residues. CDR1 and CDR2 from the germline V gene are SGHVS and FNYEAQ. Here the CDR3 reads CASRLTDRLTDTQYF. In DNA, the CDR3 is TGTGCCAGCAGACTGACCGACAGGCTGACAGATACGCAGTATTTT.

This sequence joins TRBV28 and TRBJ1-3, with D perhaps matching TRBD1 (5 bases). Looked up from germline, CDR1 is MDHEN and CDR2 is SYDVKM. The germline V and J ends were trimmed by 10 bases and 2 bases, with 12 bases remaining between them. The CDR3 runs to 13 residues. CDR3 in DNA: TGTGCCACCGAACAGGATCCTGGAAACACCATATATTTT. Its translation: CATEQDPGNTIYF.

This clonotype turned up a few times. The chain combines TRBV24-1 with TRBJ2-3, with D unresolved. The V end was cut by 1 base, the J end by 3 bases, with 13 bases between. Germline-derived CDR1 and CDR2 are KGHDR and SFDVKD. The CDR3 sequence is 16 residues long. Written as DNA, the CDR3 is TGTGCCACCAGTGATTTTAGAGCCGACGGGACAGATACGCAGTATTTT. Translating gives CATSDFRADGTDTQYF.

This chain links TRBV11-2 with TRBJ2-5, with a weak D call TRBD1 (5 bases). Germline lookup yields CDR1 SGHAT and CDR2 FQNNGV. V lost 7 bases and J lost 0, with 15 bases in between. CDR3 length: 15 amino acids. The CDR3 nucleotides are TGTGCCAGCACCGTGATGGGGCAGAACCAAGAGACCCAGTACTTC. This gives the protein CASTVMGQNQETQYF. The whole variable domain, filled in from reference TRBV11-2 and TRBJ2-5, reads EAGVAQSPRYKIIEKRQSVAFWCNPISGHATLYWYQQILGQGPKLLIQFQNNGVVDDSQLPKDRFSAERLKGVDSTLKIQPAKLEDSAVYLCASTVMGQNQETQYFGPGTRLLVL.

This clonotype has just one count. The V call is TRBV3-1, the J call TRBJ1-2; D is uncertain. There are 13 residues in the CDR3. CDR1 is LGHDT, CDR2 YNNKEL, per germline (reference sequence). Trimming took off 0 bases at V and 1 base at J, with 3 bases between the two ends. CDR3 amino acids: CASSQEDNYGYTF. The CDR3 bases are TGTGCCAGCAGCCAAGAGGATAACTATGGCTACACCTTC.

In DNA, the CDR3 is TGCAGTGCAACGCAGGGACCCCATGGCTACACCTTC. This codes for CSATQGPHGYTF. This sequence joins TRBV20-1 and TRBJ1-2; TRBD1 is a possible D gene (5 bases). This CDR3 has 12 residues. In germline, CDR1 is DFQATT, CDR2 SNEGSKA (reference sequence). V shed 6 bases and J shed 6 bases, with 14 bases lying between them.

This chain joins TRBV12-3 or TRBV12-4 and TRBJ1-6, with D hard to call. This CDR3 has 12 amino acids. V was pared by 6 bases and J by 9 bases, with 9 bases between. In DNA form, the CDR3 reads TGTGCCAGCAGCCGAGAAGGTTCACCCCTCCACTTT. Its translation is CASSREGSPLHF.

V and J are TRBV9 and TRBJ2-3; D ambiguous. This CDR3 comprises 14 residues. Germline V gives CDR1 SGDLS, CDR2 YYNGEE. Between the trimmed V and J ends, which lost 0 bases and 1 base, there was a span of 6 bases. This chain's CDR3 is CASSVGVGTDTQYF. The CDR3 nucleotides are TGTGCCAGCAGCGTAGGAGTAGGCACAGATACGCAGTATTTT.

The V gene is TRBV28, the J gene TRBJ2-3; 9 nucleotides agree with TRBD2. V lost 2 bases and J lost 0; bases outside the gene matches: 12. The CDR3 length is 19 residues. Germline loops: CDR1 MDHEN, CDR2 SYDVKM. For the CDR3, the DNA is TGTGCCAGCAGTTTACCTGTGGTAGCGGGGGCAGCTAGCACAGATACGCAGTATTTT. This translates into CASSLPVVAGAASTDTQYF.

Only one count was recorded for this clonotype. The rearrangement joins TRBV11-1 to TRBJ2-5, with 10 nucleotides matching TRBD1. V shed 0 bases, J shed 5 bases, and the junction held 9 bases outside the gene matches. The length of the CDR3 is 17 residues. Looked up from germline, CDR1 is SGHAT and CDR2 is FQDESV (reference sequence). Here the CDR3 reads CASSLAPTGTGVETQYF. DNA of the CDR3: TGTGCCAGCAGCTTAGCTCCAACCGGGACAGGGGTCGAGACCCAGTACTTC.

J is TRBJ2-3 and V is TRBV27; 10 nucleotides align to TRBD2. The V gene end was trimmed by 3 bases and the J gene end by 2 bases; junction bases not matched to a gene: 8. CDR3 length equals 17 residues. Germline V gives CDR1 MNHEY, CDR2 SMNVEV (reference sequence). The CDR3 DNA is TGTGCCAGCAGTTTCGGGCAACTAGCGGGGAACACAGATACGCAGTATTTT. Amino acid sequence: CASSFGQLAGNTDTQYF.

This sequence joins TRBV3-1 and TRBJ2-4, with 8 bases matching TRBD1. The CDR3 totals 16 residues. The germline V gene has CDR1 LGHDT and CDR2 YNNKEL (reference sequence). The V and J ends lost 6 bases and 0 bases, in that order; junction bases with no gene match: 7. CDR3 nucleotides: TGTGCCAGCAGTCTGAGGGACAGGCTAGCCAAAAACATTCAGTACTTC. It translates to CASSLRDRLAKNIQYF.

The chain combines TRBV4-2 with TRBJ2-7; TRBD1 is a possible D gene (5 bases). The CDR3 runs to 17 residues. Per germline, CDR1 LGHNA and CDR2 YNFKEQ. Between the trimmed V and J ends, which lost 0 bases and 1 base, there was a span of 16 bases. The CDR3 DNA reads TGTGCCAGCAGCCAAGATCAGGCTAAGGACACATCCTACGAGCAGTACTTC. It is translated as CASSQDQAKDTSYEQYF.

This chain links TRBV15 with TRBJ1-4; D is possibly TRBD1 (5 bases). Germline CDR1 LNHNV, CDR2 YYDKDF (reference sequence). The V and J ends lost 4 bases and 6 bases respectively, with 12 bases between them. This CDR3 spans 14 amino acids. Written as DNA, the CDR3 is TGTGCCACCAGCACCGGGACCAGGCATGAAAAACTGTTTTTT. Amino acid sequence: CATSTGTRHEKLFF.

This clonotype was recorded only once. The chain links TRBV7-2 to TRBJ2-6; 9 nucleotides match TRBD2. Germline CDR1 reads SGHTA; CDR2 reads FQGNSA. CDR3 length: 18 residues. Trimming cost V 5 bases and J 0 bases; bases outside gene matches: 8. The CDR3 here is CASSPQGGGASGANVLTF. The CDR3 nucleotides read TGTGCCAGCAGCCCACAAGGCGGGGGGGCCTCTGGGGCCAACGTCCTGACTTTC.